This is a list of T cell receptor beta chains from one sample in a study of graft-versus-host responses after intestinal transplantation. No antigen is known for these receptors. Method: immunoSEQ multiplex PCR; TCRdb's copy keeps in-frame clones and lacks some. The sample holds 96,000 or so clones, approximately 90% seen once. Material: unstimulated CD4+ T cells sorted from spleen or lymph node cells, obtained before intestinal transplant. Receptors originate from a human donor who received an intestinal transplant. Both conserved end residues are part of each CDR3. The D gene is left open where the match is weak. Clone size appears in some rows only: once, few, many, or a class for an expanded clone.

TRBV11-2	16	TRBD2	.	TRBJ2-1	CASSDRLAGVIDEQFF	TGTGCCAGCAGCGACCGACTAGCGGGAGTCATCGATGAGCAGTTCTTC
TRBV7-6	16	TRBD2	.	TRBJ2-1	CASSLVSGGTYNEQFF	TGTGCCAGCAGCTTAGTGTCGGGAGGGACCTACAATGAGCAGTTCTTC
TRBV28	15	.	.	TRBJ2-1	CASSLEFSSHNEQFF	TGTGCCAGCAGTTTAGAGTTTAGCTCCCACAATGAGCAGTTCTTC
TRBV4-1	15	.	.	TRBJ2-5	CASSQDRERRGTQYF	TGCGCCAGCAGCCAAGATCGGGAGCGCCGGGGGACCCAGTACTTC
TRBV7-9	16	TRBD1	.	TRBJ2-2	CASSSDRVGDTGELFF	TGTGCCAGCAGCTCCGACAGGGTGGGGGACACCGGGGAGCTGTTTTTT
TRBV7-9	14	.	once	TRBJ1-1	CASSLEGLDTEAFF	TGTGCCAGCAGCTTAGAAGGACTGGACACTGAAGCTTTCTTT
TRBV2	13	.	.	TRBJ1-1	CASSPSQGLETFF	TGTGCCAGCAGTCCGAGCCAAGGACTGGAGACTTTCTTT
TRBV5-1	14	TRBD2	.	TRBJ2-1	CASSLAGGDNEQFF	TGCGCCAGCAGCTTAGCGGGAGGAGACAATGAGCAGTTCTTC
TRBV28	19	TRBD2	.	TRBJ2-1	CASSLTPGAGGPSIHEQFF	TGTGCCAGCAGTTTAACTCCTGGAGCGGGAGGCCCTTCTATTCATGAGCAGTTCTTC
TRBV9	14	.	.	TRBJ2-1	CASSRTGTNHEQFF	TGTGCCAGCAGTAGGACGGGGACAAACCATGAGCAGTTCTTC
TRBV7-9	13	.	.	TRBJ1-5	CASNNRDGQPQHF	TGTGCCAGCAACAACAGGGATGGTCAGCCCCAGCATTTT
TRBV5-1	16	TRBD2	.	TRBJ2-7	CASSYGLAGVSYEQYF	TGCGCCAGCAGCTATGGACTAGCGGGGGTCTCCTACGAGCAGTACTTC
TRBV4-1	14	.	.	TRBJ2-7	CASSQEQRSYEQYF	TGCGCCAGCAGCCAAGAACAGCGGAGCTACGAGCAGTACTTC
TRBV15	12	.	.	TRBJ2-5	CATSRDQETQYF	TGTGCCACCAGCAGAGATCAGGAGACCCAGTACTTC
TRBV7-8	12	.	.	TRBJ2-7	CASSFPAYEQYF	TGTGCCAGCAGCTTCCCGGCCTACGAGCAGTACTTC
TRBV6-5	14	TRBD1	.	TRBJ1-4	CASSYLQGTEKLFF	TGTGCCAGCAGTTACCTACAGGGGACTGAAAAACTGTTTTTT
TRBV6-5	13	.	.	TRBJ2-5	CASFAPGTETQYF	TGTGCCAGCTTCGCTCCGGGAACAGAGACCCAGTACTTC
TRBV4-1	16	TRBD1	.	TRBJ1-1	CASSQGQSTMNTEAFF	TGCGCCAGCAGCCAGGGACAGTCAACTATGAACACTGAAGCTTTCTTT
TRBV7-9	13	.	once	TRBJ1-5	CASSQSPNQPQHF	TGTGCCAGCAGCCAATCCCCAAATCAGCCCCAGCATTTT
TRBV18	16	TRBD1	.	TRBJ1-2	CASSPQGDRNSRGYTF	TGTGCCAGCTCACCCCAGGGGGACAGAAACTCCCGGGGCTACACCTTC
TRBV5-1	14	.	.	TRBJ2-5	CASSWGRGVETQYF	TGCGCCAGCAGCTGGGGCAGGGGGGTGGAGACCCAGTACTTC
TRBV7-9	12	.	.	TRBJ2-5	CASSLVRETQYF	TGTGCCAGCAGCCTGGTACGGGAGACCCAGTACTTC
TRBV5-4	14	.	few	TRBJ2-7	CASSLGQHRYEQYF	TGTGCCAGCAGCTTGGGACAGCACCGGTACGAGCAGTACTTC
TRBV6-1	13	.	.	TRBJ2-7	CASSRGHLYEQYF	TGTGCCAGCAGTCGGGGACACCTCTACGAGCAGTACTTC
TRBV7-9	11	.	.	TRBJ2-5	CASSPLGSQYF	TGTGCCAGCAGCCCACTAGGGAGCCAGTACTTC
TRBV7-8	19	TRBD1	once	TRBJ1-6	CASSSRSRTGALSNSPLHF	TGTGCCAGCAGCTCTCGATCCCGGACAGGGGCCCTTTCTAATTCACCCCTCCACTTT
TRBV20-1	11	TRBD1	.	TRBJ2-5	CSAFWDRHQYF	TGCAGTGCTTTCTGGGACAGGCACCAGTACTTC
TRBV6-1	15	.	.	TRBJ1-3	CASSESFGSGNTIYF	TGTGCCAGCAGTGAATCATTCGGCTCTGGAAACACCATATATTTT
TRBV10-1	14	.	once	TRBJ2-3	CASSDRGSTDTQYF	TGCGCCAGCAGTGACCGGGGGAGCACAGATACGCAGTATTTT
TRBV30	15	.	once	TRBJ2-7	CAWSKGGGFPYEQYF	TGTGCCTGGAGTAAGGGGGGGGGATTCCCATACGAGCAGTACTTC
TRBV14	13	.	.	TRBJ2-1	CASSLGLNNEQFF	TGTGCCAGCAGCCTCGGACTAAACAATGAGCAGTTCTTC
TRBV5-1	15	TRBD1	.	TRBJ2-7	CASSSEGDRGYEQYF	TGCGCCAGCAGCTCGGAAGGGGACAGGGGCTACGAGCAGTACTTC
TRBV2	16	.	.	TRBJ1-2	CASSPESRDYRYGYTF	TGTGCCAGCAGTCCGGAGAGCCGGGACTATCGCTATGGCTACACCTTC
TRBV6-1	12	.	once	TRBJ1-3	CASLSPGDTIYF	TGTGCCAGCCTCAGCCCTGGAGACACCATATATTTT
TRBV28	15	.	once	TRBJ1-1	CASRSPGHFNTEAFF	TGTGCCAGCAGGAGCCCGGGACACTTCAACACTGAAGCTTTCTTT
TRBV7-9	16	TRBD1	.	TRBJ1-4	CASSSRQGGPNEKLFF	TGTGCCAGCAGCTCAAGACAGGGAGGCCCTAATGAAAAACTGTTTTTT
TRBV7-9	18	TRBD1	.	TRBJ1-6	CASSLGRTGEDYNSPLHF	TGTGCCAGCAGCTTAGGGAGGACAGGGGAAGACTATAATTCACCCCTCCACTTT
TRBV12-2	14	.	.	TRBJ2-3	CASRLAGLADTQYF	TGTGCAAGTCGCTTAGCAGGACTAGCAGATACGCAGTATTTT
TRBV5-1	15	TRBD1	.	TRBJ2-7	CASSFGQDRPYEQYF	TGCGCCAGCAGCTTCGGGCAGGACAGGCCCTACGAGCAGTACTTC
TRBV6-1	15	TRBD2	.	TRBJ2-1	CASTILAGGYNEQFF	TGTGCCAGCACCATACTAGCGGGGGGCTACAATGAGCAGTTCTTC
TRBV5-4	14	TRBD1	.	TRBJ1-1	CASSLGGDNTEAFF	TGTGCCAGCAGCTTAGGGGGCGACAACACTGAAGCTTTCTTT
TRBV7-9	14	.	once	TRBJ1-3	CASSLGASGNTIYF	TGTGCCAGCAGCTTAGGGGCGTCTGGAAACACCATATATTTT
TRBV28	15	TRBD1	.	TRBJ1-2	CASTPGTGTFYGYTF	TGTGCCAGCACCCCCGGGACAGGGACTTTCTATGGCTACACCTTC
TRBV27	18	.	.	TRBJ2-1	CASSLPSIGRSSYNEQFF	TGTGCCAGCAGTTTACCCTCGATTGGAAGGAGCTCCTACAATGAGCAGTTCTTC
TRBV2	18	TRBD1	.	TRBJ2-5	CASFTRTGKEGLQETQYF	TGTGCCAGCTTTACAAGGACAGGGAAGGAGGGCTTACAAGAGACCCAGTACTTC
TRBV10-3	15	TRBD2	.	TRBJ2-3	CAISEGREGADTQYF	TGTGCCATCAGTGAGGGGCGGGAGGGGGCAGATACGCAGTATTTT
TRBV28	17	.	.	TRBJ1-1	CASRHYASGGGNTEAFF	TGTGCCAGCAGACATTACGCCTCGGGCGGGGGAAACACTGAAGCTTTCTTT
TRBV7-2	14	.	.	TRBJ2-6	CASSSTRGANVLTF	TGTGCCAGCAGCTCGACACGCGGGGCCAACGTCCTGACTTTC
TRBV7-9	12	.	.	TRBJ1-5	CASSRGGQPQHF	TGTGCCAGCAGCCGGGGGGGGCAGCCCCAGCATTTT
TRBV6-1	14	.	.	TRBJ2-1	CASSLPRTTNEQFF	TGTGCCAGCAGTCTCCCCAGGACTACCAATGAGCAGTTCTTC
TRBV7-6	18	.	.	TRBJ2-7	CASSHRRGGLTTDYEQYF	TGTGCCAGCAGCCACCGACGAGGTGGCCTAACGACCGACTACGAGCAGTACTTC
TRBV18	15	.	.	TRBJ1-1	CASSPIRAPNTEAFF	TGTGCCAGCTCACCAATCAGGGCCCCGAACACTGAAGCTTTCTTT